The T cell receptor beta chain described here comes from a study of identical twins. cDNA molecules carried unique molecular identifiers, and template switching added a universal primer site. MiXCR was run by TCRdb on the 5' RACE reads, yielding one entry per CDR3 protein. The repertoire has under 450,000 distinct CDR3 sequences, approximately 18% of them found once; the top ten carry 9% to 15%. The CDR3 runs to 16 residues. The germline V gene has CDR1 DFQATT and CDR2 SNEGSKA (reference sequence). The V and J ends lost 7 bases and 3 bases, in that order; junction bases with no gene match: 17. This clonotype was detected only a few times. The target antigen is unknown. Notes on the study in general: It was out-of-frame TCR alpha sharing in monozygotic twins that models underestimated. When twins shared out-of-frame alpha sequences, those sequences had excess low generation probability. It was cross-sectional statistical analysis, not following the same donors, that the conclusions relied on.

V and J are TRBV20-1 and TRBJ2-5, with 7 bases fitting TRBD2. The clonotype originates from a man aged 50 to 59 in good health. Sequenced material: naive T cells sorted from blood. The CDR3 loop is CSVFGGLRGSKETQYF. The CDR3 nucleotides are TGCAGTGTTTTTGGGGGACTAAGGGGTAGCAAAGAGACCCAGTACTTC.